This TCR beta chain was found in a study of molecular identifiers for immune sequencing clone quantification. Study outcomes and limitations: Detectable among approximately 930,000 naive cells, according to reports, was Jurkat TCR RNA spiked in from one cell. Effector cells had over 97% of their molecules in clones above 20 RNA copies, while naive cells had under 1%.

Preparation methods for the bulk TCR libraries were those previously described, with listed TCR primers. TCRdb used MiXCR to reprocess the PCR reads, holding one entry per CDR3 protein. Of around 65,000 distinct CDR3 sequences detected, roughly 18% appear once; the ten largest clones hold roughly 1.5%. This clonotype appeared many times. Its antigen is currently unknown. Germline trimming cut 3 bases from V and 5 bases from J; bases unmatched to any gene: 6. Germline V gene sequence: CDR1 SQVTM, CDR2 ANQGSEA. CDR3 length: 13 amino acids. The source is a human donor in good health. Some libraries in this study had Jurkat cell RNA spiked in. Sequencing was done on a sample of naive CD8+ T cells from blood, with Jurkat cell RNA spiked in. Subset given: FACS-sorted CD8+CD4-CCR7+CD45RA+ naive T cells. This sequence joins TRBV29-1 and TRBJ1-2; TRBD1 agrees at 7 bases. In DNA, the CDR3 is TGCAGCGTTGAGGCAGGGGGAACATATGGCTACACCTTC. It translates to CSVEAGGTYGYTF.